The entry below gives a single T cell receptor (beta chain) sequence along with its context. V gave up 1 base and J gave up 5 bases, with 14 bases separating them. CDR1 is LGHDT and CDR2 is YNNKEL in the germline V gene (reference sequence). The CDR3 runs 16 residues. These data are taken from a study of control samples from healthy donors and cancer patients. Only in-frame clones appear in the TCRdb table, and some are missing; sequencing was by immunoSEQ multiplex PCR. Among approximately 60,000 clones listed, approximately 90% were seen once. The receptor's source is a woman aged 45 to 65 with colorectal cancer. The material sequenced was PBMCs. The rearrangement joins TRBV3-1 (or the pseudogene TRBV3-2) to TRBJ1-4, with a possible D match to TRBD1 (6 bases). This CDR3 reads CASSQGGAGPNEKLFF. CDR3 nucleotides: TGTGCCAGCAGCCAAGGGGGGGCAGGTCCGAATGAAAAACTGTTTTTT.